A selection of T cell receptor beta chains follows, all from one sample in a study of neurological immune-mediated disorders. TCRdb redid the calling of the 5' RACE reads with MiXCR, one entry per CDR3 protein. The sample gives some 53,000 distinct CDR3 sequences, roughly 17% of which show up once; under 4.5% is in the top ten. Specimen: PBMCs. These TCRs come from a man aged 55 to 69 in good health. Each CDR3 is given with its conserved first and last residue.

TRBJ1-2	TRBV7-3	CASSLRQGASGYTF
TRBJ1-6	TRBV12-3/TRBV12-4	CASSLGTGGSPLHF
TRBJ2-3	TRBV6-5	CASSSSMNTQYF
TRBJ2-7	TRBV4-2	CASSQEGLLTSYEQYF
TRBJ2-7	TRBV12-3/TRBV12-4	CASRAGTGSYEQYF
TRBJ2-7	TRBV5-1	CASSLASGDSYEQYF
TRBJ2-7	TRBV20-1	CSARGGGRSSYEQYF
TRBJ1-1	TRBV6-2/TRBV6-3	CATSASGTGEFEAFF
TRBJ2-2	TRBV6-6	CASSYYRGANTGELFF
TRBJ1-1	TRBV28	CASTPLGNAEAFF
TRBJ2-5	TRBV29-1	CSAPGPVETQYF
TRBJ2-2	TRBV10-3	CASRRQGATNTGELFF
TRBJ1-1	TRBV5-1	CASSPRPQGDSTEAFF
TRBJ1-5	TRBV7-2	CASNPGGGRGQPQHF
TRBJ2-7	TRBV7-2	CASSLATEGYEQYF
TRBJ2-1	TRBV5-1	CASSPGLARGEQFF
TRBJ2-5	TRBV27	CASSFQGKETQYF
TRBJ2-7	TRBV4-1	CASSRSGGVYEQYF
TRBJ2-3	TRBV29-1	CSVGTSGRSTDTQYF
TRBJ2-3	TRBV7-9	CASSPGTSGRGDTQYF